This T cell receptor beta chain was identified in a study of T cells after yellow fever vaccination. Study-level findings and limits: It was a small share of clonotypes that appeared in both CD4 and CD8 compartments.

The CDR3 extends over 14 amino acids. V was clipped by 3 bases and J by 6 bases, with 15 bases between them. Per germline, CDR1 MGHRA and CDR2 YSYEKL. A single record per CDR3 protein comes from TCRdb applying MiXCR to the 5' RACE reads. Here the sample spans 200,000 to 250,000 distinct CDR3 sequences, less than 9% being singletons. This clonotype was seen more than once but under ten times. Its antigen is undetermined. Source: CD4+ T cells sorted from PBMCs, taken 15 days after the yellow fever booster vaccination. V and J are TRBV4-1 and TRBJ2-7; the D gene could be TRBD1 or TRBD2 (6 bases each). The source of this sequence is a man younger than 40 who received the YFV17D yellow fever vaccine. The DNA for the CDR3 is TGCGCCAGCAGCCACAGGGGAGGTCTAGGCGAGCAGTACTTC. It encodes CASSHRGGLGEQYF.